This T cell receptor (beta chain) is from a study of CD8 T cells in ankylosing spondylitis. TCRdb re-called the 5' RACE reads with MiXCR, one entry per CDR3 protein. In the table there are 150,000 to 200,000 distinct CDR3 sequences, about 32% of which are singletons. This CDR3 contains 16 residues. Trimming took off 7 bases at V and 0 bases at J, with 21 bases between the two ends. Germline CDR1 is SQVTM and CDR2 is ANQGSEA. The receptor was isolated from a male donor with ankylosing spondylitis. Sequences were obtained from synovial fluid, either unsorted or a sorted T cell fraction (not recorded which). The rearrangement links TRBV29-1 to TRBJ1-1; D perhaps matches TRBD1 (5 bases). CDR3 region: CSARRGSQGLNTEAFF. CDR3 coding DNA: TGCAGCGCCCGACGGGGGTCCCAGGGACTGAACACTGAAGCTTTCTTT.